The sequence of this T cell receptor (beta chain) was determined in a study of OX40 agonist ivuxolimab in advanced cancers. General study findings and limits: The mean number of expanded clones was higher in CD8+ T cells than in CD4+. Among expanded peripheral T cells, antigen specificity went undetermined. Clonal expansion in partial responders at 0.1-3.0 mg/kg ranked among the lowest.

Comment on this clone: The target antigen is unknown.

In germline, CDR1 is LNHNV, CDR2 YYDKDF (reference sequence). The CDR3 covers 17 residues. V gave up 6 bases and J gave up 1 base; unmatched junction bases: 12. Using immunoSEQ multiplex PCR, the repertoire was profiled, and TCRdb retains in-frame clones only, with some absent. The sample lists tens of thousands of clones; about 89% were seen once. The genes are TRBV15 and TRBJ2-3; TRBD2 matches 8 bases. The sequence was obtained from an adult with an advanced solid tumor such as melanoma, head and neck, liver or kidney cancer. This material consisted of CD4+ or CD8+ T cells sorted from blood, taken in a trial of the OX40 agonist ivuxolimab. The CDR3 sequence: CATSSPAREVCTDTQYF. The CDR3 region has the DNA TGTGCCACCAGTTCGCCCGCGCGGGAGGTATGCACAGATACGCAGTATTTT. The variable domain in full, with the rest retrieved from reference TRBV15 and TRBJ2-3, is DAMVIQNPRYQVTQFGKPVTLSCSQTLNHNVMYWYQQKSSQAPKLLFHYYDKDFNNEADTPDNFQSRRPNTSFCFLDIRSPGLGDTAMYLCATSSPAREVCTDTQYFGPGTRLTVL.